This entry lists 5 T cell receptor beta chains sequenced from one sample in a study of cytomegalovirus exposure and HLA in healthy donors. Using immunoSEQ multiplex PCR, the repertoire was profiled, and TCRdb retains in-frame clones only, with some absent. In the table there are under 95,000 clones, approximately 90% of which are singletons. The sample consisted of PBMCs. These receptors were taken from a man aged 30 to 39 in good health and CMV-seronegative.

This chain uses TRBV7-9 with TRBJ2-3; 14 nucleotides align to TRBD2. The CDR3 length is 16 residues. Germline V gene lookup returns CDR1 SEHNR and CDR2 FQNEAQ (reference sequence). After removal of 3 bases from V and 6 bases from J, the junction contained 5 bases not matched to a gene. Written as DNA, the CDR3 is TGTGCCAGCAGCTTGGGACTAGCGGGAGTCGGGGATACGCAGTATTTT. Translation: CASSLGLAGVGDTQYF.

The CDR3 loop reads CASSLTRTGWGTEAFF. CDR3 bases: TGTGCCAGCAGCTTAACTAGGACAGGCTGGGGCACTGAAGCTTTCTTT. This sequence joins TRBV7-8 and TRBJ1-1, with 7 bases lining up with TRBD1. Losses at the gene ends were 2 bases for V and 4 bases for J; bases not matched to a gene: 10. CDR1 SGHVS and CDR2 FQNEAQ come from the germline V gene. This CDR3 has 16 residues.

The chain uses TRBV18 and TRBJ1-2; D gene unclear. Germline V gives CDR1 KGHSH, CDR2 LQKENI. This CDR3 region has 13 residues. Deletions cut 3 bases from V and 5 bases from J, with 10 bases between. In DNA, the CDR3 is TGTGCCAGCTCACCCGGTCCCGCTTATGGCTACACCTTC. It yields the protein CASSPGPAYGYTF.

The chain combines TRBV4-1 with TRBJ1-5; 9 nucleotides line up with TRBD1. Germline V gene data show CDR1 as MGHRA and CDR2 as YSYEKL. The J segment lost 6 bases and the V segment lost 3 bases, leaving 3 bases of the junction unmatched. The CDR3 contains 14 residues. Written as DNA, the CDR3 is TGCGCCAGCAGCCAGGGACAGGGAGGTCAGCCCCAGCATTTT. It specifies CASSQGQGGQPQHF.

CDR3 nucleotide sequence: TGTGCCAGCAGCTTAGATCTTTGGACTCAACTGTTTTTT. Translating gives CASSLDLWTQLFF. This chain links TRBV11-2 with TRBJ1-4; D not resolved. There are 13 residues in the CDR3. V was cut by 0 bases and J by 12 bases, with 11 bases left in between. Germline V gene data show CDR1 as SGHAT and CDR2 as FQNNGV.